The 18 T cell receptor beta chains listed next were all sequenced from one sample in a study of blood T cell repertoires in COVID-19. Only in-frame clones appear in the TCRdb table, and some are missing; sequencing was by immunoSEQ multiplex PCR. The sample includes tens of thousands of clones, about 82% seen only once; the top ten take about 7%. Material for sequencing was peripheral blood. These receptors were collected from a man aged 45-60 years with active COVID-19.

This clone was seen once. This chain uses TRBV4-2 with TRBJ2-1; the match to TRBD2 covers 9 bases. This CDR3 spans 19 amino acids. The germline V gene encodes CDR1 LGHNA and CDR2 YNFKEQ. V shed 0 bases and J 7 bases; nucleotides not matched to a gene: 16. As DNA, the CDR3 is TGTGCCAGCAGCCAAGATCTTTCTCGTTTGGCGGGAGGGCCTAATGAGCAGTTCTTC. It codes for CASSQDLSRLAGGPNEQFF.

The V gene is TRBV9, the J gene TRBJ2-1, with TRBD1 identical over 10 bases. In germline, CDR1 is SGDLS, CDR2 YYNGEE. J gave up 3 bases and V 3 bases, and 3 bases lay outside the gene matches. This CDR3 spans 15 amino acids. CDR3 nucleotides: TGTGCCAGCAGCGGGGGACAGGGGAACTACAATGAGCAGTTCTTC. Translation: CASSGGQGNYNEQFF.

J is TRBJ2-3 and V is TRBV5-5, with D hard to call. This CDR3 is built from 14 residues. Germline values: CDR1 SGHKS, CDR2 YYEKEE (reference sequence). The V gene lost 9 bases and the J gene lost 0 bases, with 14 bases spanning the gap. The CDR3 coding sequence is TGTGCCACTTCTCGCCGCGGAAGCACAGATACGCAGTATTTT. Its translation is CATSRRGSTDTQYF.

The chain recombines TRBV7-3 with TRBJ1-2; D not resolved. Germline values: CDR1 SGHTA, CDR2 FQGTGA. The V end lost 8 bases, the J end lost 0 bases, and 10 bases lay between the germline ends. The CDR3 has 13 residues. The CDR3: CASSPRANYGYTF. In DNA form, the CDR3 reads TGTGCCAGCTCCCCGAGGGCTAACTATGGCTACACCTTC.

In its sample, this clone was seen once. This chain links TRBV12-5 with TRBJ2-3, with D perhaps matching TRBD1 (5 bases). CDR3 length equals 15 residues. CDR1 and CDR2 from the germline V gene are LGHNT and FRNRAP. Trimming removed 1 base at V and 2 bases at J, with 10 bases between. The CDR3 loop is CASGLGQMITDTQYF. The CDR3, as DNA: TGTGCTAGTGGTTTGGGACAGATGATCACAGATACGCAGTATTTT.

The V and J genes are TRBV24-1 and TRBJ2-2; 9 nucleotides match TRBD1. Germline trimming cut 3 bases from V and 8 bases from J; bases unmatched to any gene: 3. The CDR3 length is 14 residues. The germline gives CDR1 KGHDR, CDR2 SFDVKD. DNA for the CDR3: TGTGCCACCAGTGATCCACAGGGGGCAGGGGAGCTGTTTTTT. It codes for CATSDPQGAGELFF.

The gene calls are TRBV3-1 (or the pseudogene TRBV3-2) and TRBJ2-2; D is undetermined. V gave up 7 bases and J gave up 7 bases, with 19 bases separating them. This CDR3 has 15 amino acids. From germline, CDR1 is LGHDT and CDR2 YNNKEL (reference sequence). The chain's CDR3 is CASTLGVVNGGELFF. The CDR3 DNA is TGTGCCAGCACCCTTGGAGTTGTGAACGGCGGGGAGCTGTTTTTT.

The chain links TRBV28 to TRBJ2-3; D is uncertain. Trimming took 1 base from V and 0 from J, leaving 11 bases between them. Germline-derived CDR1 and CDR2 are MDHEN and SYDVKM. The CDR3 totals 16 residues. The CDR3 region has the DNA TGTGCCAGCAGTTTATCGGCGGATTCTAGCACAGATACGCAGTATTTT. It specifies CASSLSADSSTDTQYF.

The rearrangement links TRBV6-1 to TRBJ1-2; TRBD1 agrees at 11 bases. J lost 6 bases, V lost 2 bases, and 5 bases had no gene match. This CDR3 region has 15 residues. CDR1 is MNHNS and CDR2 is SASEGT in the germline V gene. The CDR3 reads CASSEWGQGVDGYTF. In DNA form, the CDR3 reads TGTGCCAGCAGTGAATGGGGACAGGGGGTCGATGGCTACACCTTC.

This clone has just a few counts. This rearrangement joins TRBV3-1 (or the pseudogene TRBV3-2) to TRBJ1-6, with D tentatively TRBD1 (6 bases). Trimming pared 4 bases from V and 7 bases from J, leaving 14 bases between. The CDR3 has 15 residues. From germline, CDR1 is LGHDT and CDR2 YNNKEL (reference sequence). The DNA for the CDR3 is TGTGCCAGCAGCCGTGGGAGGGGGATGAATTCACCCCTCCACTTT. Translation: CASSRGRGMNSPLHF.

This rearrangement joins TRBV6-1 to TRBJ2-1, with 10 bases identical to TRBD1. Germline loops: CDR1 MNHNS, CDR2 SASEGT. This CDR3 region has 16 residues. The V and J ends lost 4 bases and 7 bases, in that order; junction bases with no gene match: 10. The CDR3 here is CASSASGQGLRNEQFF. The CDR3 DNA reads TGTGCCAGCAGTGCCTCGGGACAGGGGTTGAGGAATGAGCAGTTCTTC.

This chain connects TRBV6-5 to TRBJ1-4, with D maybe TRBD1 (5 bases). V lost 11 bases to trimming and J lost 8 bases, with 15 bases between them. Looked up from germline, CDR1 is MNHEY and CDR2 is SVGAGI. There are 12 residues in the CDR3. The CDR3 nucleotides read TGTGCCTCCACGGCGGGGGTCGAAAAACTGTTTTTT. It yields the protein CASTAGVEKLFF.

The gene calls are TRBV11-2 and TRBJ2-1; perhaps TRBD1 as D (6 bases). This CDR3 has 13 amino acids. V shed 5 bases and J shed 13 bases, with 18 bases lying between them. Germline assignment: CDR1 SGHAT and CDR2 FQNNGV. CDR3 in amino acids: CASSETRGTHQFF. For the CDR3, the DNA is TGTGCCAGCAGCGAGACAAGGGGGACGCATCAGTTCTTC. Together with reference TRBV11-2 and TRBJ2-1, the CDR3 gives the full variable domain: EAGVAQSPRYKIIEKRQSVAFWCNPISGHATLYWYQQILGQGPKLLIQFQNNGVVDDSQLPKDRFSAERLKGVDSTLKIQPAKLEDSAVYLCASSETRGTHQFFGPGTRLTVL.

The chain joins TRBV5-4 to TRBJ2-1; 11 nucleotides match TRBD2. V trimming: 4 bases; J trimming: 2 bases; junction bases outside the gene matches: 5. This CDR3 is 16 amino acids long. Germline CDR1 SGHNT, CDR2 YYREEE (reference sequence). The CDR3 nucleotides read TGTGCCAGCAGCCCTGGACTAGCGGGCGCCTACAATGAGCAGTTCTTC. It codes for CASSPGLAGAYNEQFF.

This clone appeared many times. CDR3 region: CATSRERSSYNEQFF. CDR3 coding DNA: TGTGCCACCAGCAGAGAGCGTAGCTCCTACAATGAGCAGTTCTTC. The chain carries TRBV15 and TRBJ2-1; the D is unclear. This CDR3 is built from 15 residues. V was pared by 0 bases and J by 0 bases, with 6 bases between. CDR1 and CDR2 from the germline V gene are LNHNV and YYDKDF (reference sequence). The variable domain in full, completed from reference TRBV15 and TRBJ2-1, reads DAMVIQNPRYQVTQFGKPVTLSCSQTLNHNVMYWYQQKSSQAPKLLFHYYDKDFNNEADTPDNFQSRRPNTSFCFLDIRSPGLGDTAMYLCATSRERSSYNEQFFGPGTRLTVL.

This clone appeared a few times. In DNA form, the CDR3 reads TGTGCCAGCAGCTTAGGAGGGGGTCCCGGGGAGCTGTTTTTT. Translation: CASSLGGGPGELFF. V gene TRBV7-9 combines with J gene TRBJ2-2, with D possibly TRBD1 on 6 matching bases. The CDR3 runs to 14 residues. Trimming stripped 1 base from V and 6 bases from J, with 9 bases between. Germline lookup yields CDR1 SEHNR and CDR2 FQNEAQ (reference sequence).

This chain joins TRBV24-1 and TRBJ1-6, with TRBD1 matching 7 bases. The CDR3 length is 16 residues. Germline V CDR1 and CDR2: KGHDR, SFDVKD. J was trimmed by 6 bases and V by 4 bases; bases with no gene match: 8. In DNA, the CDR3 is TGTGCCACCAGTGAGAGTCGACAGGGAGGTAATTCACCCCTCCACTTT. Encoded protein: CATSESRQGGNSPLHF.

This sequence joins TRBV7-2 and TRBJ2-1; 12 bases map to TRBD2. Unmatched junction bases numbered 13, after V lost 1 base and J lost 6 bases. Germline assignment: CDR1 SGHTA and CDR2 FQGNSA. The CDR3 length is 19 residues. In nucleotides, the CDR3 is TGTGCCAGCAGCTTAGTCGCTAGCGGGAGGGTCCGCTGGTCCAATGAGCAGTTCTTC. Protein: CASSLVASGRVRWSNEQFF.